This TCR beta chain emerged from a study of blood T cell repertoires in COVID-19. Study as a whole: Donors in the United States, Italy and Spain gave samples during acute or convalescent COVID-19.

Methods used by the authors: Using reference gene primer amplification, nucleated cell counts were estimated. The table came from immunoSEQ multiplex PCR; TCRdb's copy has only in-frame clones and leaves some out. V, J and clone size derive from that table, while D and trimming were established from the DNA sequence. The sample carries 300,000 to 400,000 clones, 70% to 90% recorded once. The germline V gene encodes CDR1 SEHNR and CDR2 FQNEAQ (reference sequence). This CDR3 is built from 16 residues. Germline trimming cut 2 bases from V and 5 bases from J; bases unmatched to any gene: 7. Sequencing was done on a sample of peripheral blood. This TCR derives from a woman in her 50s who had recovered from COVID-19. The rearrangement joins TRBV7-9 to TRBJ2-3; TRBD2 matches at 10 bases. As DNA, the CDR3 is TGTGCCAGCAGCTTACTAACTAGCGGGGCCAGAGATACGCAGTATTTT. Encoded protein: CASSLLTSGARDTQYF.